A single sample gave rise to the 26 T cell receptor beta chains below, sequenced in a study of human T cells and chemical hapten exposure. Each CDR3 protein gets one entry after TCRdb re-called the RACE reads with MiXCR. This sample has fewer than 100,000 distinct CDR3 sequences; 12% occur once, and the top ten carry roughly 3.6%. Documented time point: patch test 1, 2 weeks after DPC sensitization. This sample's treatment: therapeutic diphenylcyclopropenone sensitization with weekly scalp DPC. The source material was whole blood, sampled in connection with sensitization to the hapten diphenylcyclopropenone (DPC). All receptors come from a woman aged 55-70 years with alopecia areata. Some clones in this sample may be carry-over from other donors' samples.

The rearrangement joins TRBV5-1 to TRBJ1-1; TRBD1 matches 11 bases. J was trimmed by 4 bases and V by 6 bases; bases with no gene match: 2. The CDR3 contains 13 residues. Germline lookup yields CDR1 SGHRS and CDR2 YFSETQ. CDR3 nucleotides: TGCGCCAGCAACGGACAGGGGGCCACTGAAGCTTTCTTT. Translation gives CASNGQGATEAFF.

This clonotype was seen more than once but under ten times. This may be a read error, as it is one base from a much larger clone. The chain uses TRBV15 and TRBJ2-7, with D possibly being TRBD1 (6 bases). The germline V gene encodes CDR1 LNHNV and CDR2 YYDKDF (reference sequence). The CDR3 length is 11 residues. Trimming left V 5 bases short and J 4 bases short, with 6 bases between. The CDR3 is CATSQGYEQYF. CDR3 sequence (DNA): TGTGCCACCAGCCAGGGGTACGAGCAGTACTTC.

This clonotype appeared a few times. This chain joins TRBV19 and TRBJ2-3; D tentatively reads TRBD1 or TRBD2 (5 bases each). There are 15 residues in the CDR3. Germline V gives CDR1 LNHDA, CDR2 SQIVND (reference sequence). V was pared by 3 bases and J by 2 bases, with 12 bases between. CDR3 in DNA: TGTGCCAGTAGTATTGGGGCAGACTACACAGATACGCAGTATTTT. It translates to CASSIGADYTDTQYF.

The rearrangement links TRBV18 to TRBJ2-5; a weak D match, TRBD1 (6 bases). V was shortened by 2 bases and J by 2 bases, with 9 bases between the two germline ends. This CDR3 is 14 amino acids long. CDR1 is KGHSH and CDR2 is LQKENI in the germline V gene. The CDR3 region has the DNA TGTGCCAGCTCACCAAAACAGGGACAAGAGACCCAGTACTTC. Protein sequence: CASSPKQGQETQYF.

The V and J genes are TRBV3-1 and TRBJ2-3, with a possible D match to TRBD2 (6 bases). Germline CDR1 is LGHDT and CDR2 is YNNKEL (reference sequence). This CDR3 contains 16 residues. Trimming left V 0 bases short and J 1 base short, with 11 bases between. In nucleotides, the CDR3 is TGTGCCAGCAGCCAAGATGGGGGACTCCGCACAGATACGCAGTATTTT. It yields the protein CASSQDGGLRTDTQYF.

This clonotype was detected many times. The rearrangement links TRBV18 to TRBJ1-1; D unclear. Trimming stripped 3 bases from V and 5 bases from J, with 13 bases between. Germline V lookup: CDR1 KGHSH, CDR2 LQKENI. The CDR3 covers 14 residues. CDR3 in amino acids: CASSPLGEWTEAFF. The CDR3 bases are TGTGCCAGCTCACCGCTTGGGGAGTGGACTGAAGCTTTCTTT. Using reference TRBV18 and TRBJ1-1 for the parts outside the CDR3, the full variable domain is NAGVMQNPRHLVRRRGQEARLRCSPMKGHSHVYWYRQLPEEGLKFMVYLQKENIIDESGMPKERFSAEFPKEGPSILRIQQVVRGDSAAYFCASSPLGEWTEAFFGQGTRLTVV.

In this sample, this clonotype turned up many times. The V and J genes are TRBV29-1 and TRBJ2-3; weak D call: TRBD2 (5 bases). With 4 bases removed from V and 6 bases from J, the gap between germline ends came to 17 bases. Germline lookup yields CDR1 SQVTM and CDR2 ANQGSEA. The CDR3 is 14 amino acids. The CDR3 sequence is CSVGRSAGFDTQYF. CDR3 sequence (DNA): TGCAGCGTTGGGAGGTCAGCAGGTTTTGATACGCAGTATTTT.

This clonotype was counted at least ten times. The rearrangement joins TRBV29-1 to TRBJ1-1, with a tentative D call TRBD1 (6 bases). Germline CDR1 SQVTM, CDR2 ANQGSEA. Trimming pared 7 bases from V and 3 bases from J, leaving 15 bases between. The CDR3 loop spans 13 amino acids. In DNA, the CDR3 is TGCAGCGCGAGACAGGAAGGGGACACTGAAGCTTTCTTT. Translating it yields CSARQEGDTEAFF. Based on the CDR3 plus reference TRBV29-1 and TRBJ1-1, the full variable domain is SAVISQKPSRDICQRGTSLTIQCQVDSQVTMMFWYRQQPGQSLTLIATANQGSEATYESGFVIDKFPISRPNLTFSTLTVSNMSPEDSSIYLCSARQEGDTEAFFGQGTRLTVV.

There are many counts of this clonotype. This chain uses TRBV18 with TRBJ1-1; D gene unclear. V was pared by 1 base and J by 3 bases, with 9 bases between. Germline V lookup: CDR1 KGHSH, CDR2 LQKENI. The CDR3 has 14 residues. CDR3 amino acids: CASSPLDSDTEAFF. In DNA form, the CDR3 reads TGTGCCAGCTCACCACTTGATTCTGACACTGAAGCTTTCTTT.

The chain employs TRBV3-1 and TRBJ2-3, with D unresolved. CDR1 and CDR2 (germline): LGHDT, YNNKEL (reference sequence). With 3 bases removed from V and 2 bases from J, the gap between germline ends came to 15 bases. CDR3 size: 16 residues. CDR3 nucleotide sequence: TGTGCCAGCAGCCAGTCGGTTTCCCACCTCACAGATACGCAGTATTTT. Its protein product is CASSQSVSHLTDTQYF.

This clonotype was observed at least ten times. The gene calls are TRBV7-2 and TRBJ2-3; D uncertain. The CDR3 has 15 amino acids. Germline CDR1 and CDR2: SGHTA and FQGNSA. The V gene lost 0 bases and the J gene lost 3 bases, with 10 bases spanning the gap. CDR3 amino acids: CASSLASTATDTQYF. CDR3 in DNA: TGTGCCAGCAGCTTAGCGAGCACAGCGACAGATACGCAGTATTTT.

The chain couples TRBV19 to TRBJ2-1; 8 nucleotides align to TRBD2. Germline trimming cut 4 bases from V and 1 base from J; bases unmatched to any gene: 12. CDR1 is LNHDA and CDR2 is SQIVND in the germline V gene (reference sequence). The CDR3 has 18 residues. The DNA for the CDR3 is TGTGCCAGTAGTAAGGGACCTTCGGCTAGCGGGTCCTACAATGAGCAGTTCTTC. Its translation: CASSKGPSASGSYNEQFF.

CDR3 nucleotide sequence: TGTGCCAGCAGTTTACAAGGGGACCAGTACTTC. Protein: CASSLQGDQYF. The chain joins TRBV12-3 or TRBV12-4 to TRBJ2-4; D possibly matches TRBD1 or TRBD2 (5 bases each). V lost 2 bases, J lost 13 bases, and 9 bases lay in between. The CDR3 contains 11 residues.

Details on this clonotype: The DNA is left out, because the CDR3 cannot be placed on it with certainty; the CDR3 is given as TCRdb lists it. The J gene is TRBJ1-4, the V gene TRBV30. Inclusive of both ends, the CDR3 amounts to 13 amino acids. Germline lookup yields CDR1 GTSNPN and CDR2 SVGIG (reference sequence). This CDR3 reads CAWEKPFVKNCFF.

The chain employs TRBV13 and TRBJ2-5; tentative D call: TRBD1 (8 bases). The ends were cut back, 5 bases at V and 2 bases at J, with 12 bases in the middle. The V gene's germline CDR1 is PRHDT and CDR2 FYEKMQ (reference sequence). The CDR3 is 14 residues long. CDR3 sequence (DNA): TGTGCCAGCAGCCACAGGGGGGGGCAAGAGACCCAGTACTTC. Translation gives CASSHRGGQETQYF.

The chain employs TRBV3-1 and TRBJ2-5, with 8 nucleotides matching TRBD2. CDR3 length: 14 amino acids. In germline, CDR1 is LGHDT, CDR2 YNNKEL (reference sequence). With 4 bases clipped from V and 5 bases from J, the junction kept 6 bases outside the gene matches. The CDR3: CASSPPSGSETQYF. The DNA of the CDR3 is TGTGCCAGCAGCCCGCCCAGCGGGAGTGAGACCCAGTACTTC.

This chain joins TRBV10-2 and TRBJ2-1, with D possibly being TRBD1 or TRBD2 (7 bases each). This CDR3 is 14 amino acids long. V gave up 0 bases and J gave up 6 bases, with 9 bases separating them. CDR1 is WSHSY and CDR2 is SAAADI in the germline V gene. CDR3 nucleotides: TGCGCCAGCAGTGAGTCCAGGGGGGGCAATGAGCAGTTCTTC. As protein: CASSESRGGNEQFF.

V usage is TRBV6-2 or TRBV6-3 and J usage is TRBJ2-1, with 7 bases identical to TRBD1. This CDR3 comprises 13 residues. Germline V gene data show CDR1 as MNHEY and CDR2 as SVGEGT. The ends lost 5 bases at V and 4 bases at J; junction bases unmatched: 2. CDR3 protein: CASSRGQYNEQFF. The CDR3 nucleotides are TGTGCCAGCAGTCGGGGACAGTACAATGAGCAGTTCTTC.

The chain employs TRBV30 and TRBJ1-2, with 10 bases matching TRBD1. V trimming: 2 bases; J trimming: 6 bases; junction bases outside the gene matches: 6. The germline V gene has CDR1 GTSNPN and CDR2 SVGIG (reference sequence). The CDR3 spans 14 residues. The CDR3 coding sequence is TGTGCCTGGAGTCGCTCCGGGACAGGGGATGGCTACACCTTC. Protein: CAWSRSGTGDGYTF. Variable domain in full (rest from reference TRBV30 and TRBJ1-2): SQTIHQWPATLVQPVGSPLSLECTVEGTSNPNLYWYRQAAGRGLQLLFYSVGIGQISSEVPQNLSASRPQDRQFILSSKKLLLSDSGFYLCAWSRSGTGDGYTFGSGTRLTVV.

Many counts were recorded for this clonotype. V gene TRBV7-3 combines with J gene TRBJ1-1; a possible D gene is TRBD1 (6 bases). Trimming left V 4 bases short and J 6 bases short, with 15 bases between. Germline V gene data show CDR1 as SGHTA and CDR2 as FQGTGA. The CDR3 covers 14 residues. In DNA form, the CDR3 reads TGTGCCAGCAGCTCACAGGGTTCCAACGCTGAAGCTTTCTTT. Amino acid sequence: CASSSQGSNAEAFF. The full variable domain, with the rest looked up from reference TRBV7-3 and TRBJ1-1, is GAGVSQTPSNKVTEKGKYVELRCDPISGHTALYWYRQSLGQGPEFLIYFQGTGAADDSGLPNDRFFAVRPEGSVSTLKIQRTERGDSAVYLCASSSQGSNAEAFFGQGTRLTVV.

The sample holds a few counts of this clonotype. The V and J genes are TRBV6-5 and TRBJ1-2; tentatively, D is TRBD1 (6 bases). V shed 0 bases and J shed 4 bases, with 15 bases lying between them. CDR1 is MNHEY, CDR2 SVGAGI, per germline. The CDR3 is made up of 16 amino acids. In DNA, the CDR3 is TGTGCCAGCAGTTACTCATCAGCCAGGGGCGGCTATGGCTACACCTTC. Amino acids: CASSYSSARGGYGYTF.

This chain uses TRBV5-4 with TRBJ1-2, with TRBD1 identical over 9 bases. Germline CDR1 SGHNT, CDR2 YYREEE (reference sequence). J gave up 6 bases and V 4 bases, and 7 bases lay outside the gene matches. The CDR3 covers 14 residues. The CDR3 DNA sequence: TGTGCCAGCAGCACAACAGGGGGCGACGATGGCTACACCTTC. Its translation: CASSTTGGDDGYTF.

This clonotype has more than one count but fewer than ten. The chain is built from TRBV2 and TRBJ2-3, with D perhaps matching TRBD2 (6 bases). V was trimmed by 1 base and J by 1 base, leaving 12 bases between them. CDR1 and CDR2 from the germline V gene are SNHLY and FYNNEI. The length of the CDR3 is 16 residues. The CDR3 reads CASSEDPGEGTDTQYF. Here the CDR3 DNA reads TGTGCCAGCAGTGAAGATCCGGGGGAAGGCACAGATACGCAGTATTTT.

This clonotype appeared a few times. The chain has TRBV6-1 and TRBJ1-1; possibly TRBD1 for D (6 bases). The ends were cut back, 7 bases at V and 1 base at J, with 19 bases in the middle. This CDR3 has 16 amino acids. The germline V gene encodes CDR1 MNHNS and CDR2 SASEGT. The CDR3 spells CASTSVWGLQNTEAFF. The CDR3 coding sequence is TGTGCCAGCACCAGCGTTTGGGGGCTACAGAACACTGAAGCTTTCTTT.

This chain joins TRBV14 and TRBJ1-2; 8 positions match TRBD1. CDR1 SGHDN and CDR2 FVKESK come from the germline V gene. CDR3 length equals 14 residues. The ends lost 3 bases at V and 3 bases at J; junction bases unmatched: 3. CDR3 protein: CASSHGTGYYGYTF. The CDR3 DNA reads TGTGCCAGCAGCCACGGGACAGGATACTATGGCTACACCTTC.

This clonotype has ten or more counts. The chain combines TRBV7-2 with TRBJ2-1; TRBD2 matches at 8 bases. The V and J ends lost 4 bases and 9 bases, in that order; junction bases with no gene match: 5. Germline V lookup: CDR1 SGHTA, CDR2 FQGNSA. The CDR3 contains 13 residues. CDR3 nucleotides: TGTGCCAGCAGCTCGGGACTAGTCAGTGAGCAGTTCTTC. Translating it yields CASSSGLVSEQFF. The complete variable domain, with remaining parts taken from reference TRBV7-2 and TRBJ2-1, reads GAGVSQSPSNKVTEKGKDVELRCDPISGHTALYWYRQSLGQGLEFLIYFQGNSAPDKSGLPSDRFSAERTGGSVSTLTIQRTQQEDSAVYLCASSSGLVSEQFFGPGTRLTVL.